This T cell receptor beta chain is drawn from a study of T cell repertoires in cytomegalovirus infection. Study results and caveats: It was HLA-C-restricted CMV-specific TCR beta clonotypes that dominated the response ex vivo.

The sample holds many counts of this clonotype. Its antigen is not identified. TCRdb re-called the reads with MiXCR, one entry per CDR3 protein. The sample has more than 85,000 distinct CDR3 sequences, around 30% seen once. CDR1 is SGHTA and CDR2 is FQGNSA in the germline V gene. Trimming cost V 1 base and J 0 bases, with 12 bases left between them. The CDR3 covers 16 residues. This receptor was taken from a human donor in good health (CMV status not recorded). Some clones in this sample may be carry-over from other donors' samples. The rearrangement uses TRBV7-2 and TRBJ1-1, with D perhaps matching TRBD1 (5 bases). The source was CD8+ T cells from cultured PBMCs, collected from culture after CMV antigen stimulation. The CDR3 spells CASSLVPGTMNTEAFF. The CDR3 DNA reads as TGTGCCAGCAGCTTAGTCCCGGGGACCATGAACACTGAAGCTTTCTTT.